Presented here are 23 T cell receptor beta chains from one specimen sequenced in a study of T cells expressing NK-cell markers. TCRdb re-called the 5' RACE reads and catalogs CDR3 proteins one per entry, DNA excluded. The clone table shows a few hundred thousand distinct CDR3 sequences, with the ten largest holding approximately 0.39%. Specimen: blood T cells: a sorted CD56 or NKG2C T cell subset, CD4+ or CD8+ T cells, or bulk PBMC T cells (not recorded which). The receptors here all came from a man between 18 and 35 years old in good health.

The CDR3 is CASSLGTVNEKLFF. The chain joins TRBV18 to TRBJ1-4; with no DNA, the TCRdb D assignment of TRBD1 cannot be verified. The CDR3 has 14 residues. Looked up from germline, CDR1 is KGHSH and CDR2 is LQKENI.

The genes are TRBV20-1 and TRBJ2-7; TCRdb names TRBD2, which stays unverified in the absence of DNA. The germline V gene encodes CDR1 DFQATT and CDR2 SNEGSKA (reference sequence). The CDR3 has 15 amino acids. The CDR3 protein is CSAGAGTSGSYEQYF.

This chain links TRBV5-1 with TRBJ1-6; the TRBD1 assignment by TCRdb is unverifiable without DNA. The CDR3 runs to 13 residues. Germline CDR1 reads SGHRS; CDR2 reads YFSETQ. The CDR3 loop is CASSLAGVSPLHF. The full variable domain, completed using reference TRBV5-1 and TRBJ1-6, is KAGVTQTPRYLIKTRGQQVTLSCSPISGHRSVSWYQQTPGQGLQFLFEYFSETQRNKGNFPGRFSGRQFSNSRSEMNVSTLELGDSALYLCASSLAGVSPLHFGNGTRLTVT.

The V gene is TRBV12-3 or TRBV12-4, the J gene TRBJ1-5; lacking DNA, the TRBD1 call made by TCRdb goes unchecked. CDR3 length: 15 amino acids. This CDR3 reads CASSWTTRGDQPQHF.

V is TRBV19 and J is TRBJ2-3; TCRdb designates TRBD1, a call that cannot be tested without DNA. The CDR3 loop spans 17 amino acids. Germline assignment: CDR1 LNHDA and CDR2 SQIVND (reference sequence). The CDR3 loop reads CASSIGQIARHTDTQYF.

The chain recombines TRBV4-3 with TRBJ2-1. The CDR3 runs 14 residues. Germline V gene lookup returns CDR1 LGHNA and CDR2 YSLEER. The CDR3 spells CASSQDPSSNEQFF.

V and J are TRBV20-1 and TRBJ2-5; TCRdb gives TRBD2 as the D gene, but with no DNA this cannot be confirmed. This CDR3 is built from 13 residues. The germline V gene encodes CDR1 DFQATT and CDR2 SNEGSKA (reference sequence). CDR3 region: CSAKRDLQETQYF.

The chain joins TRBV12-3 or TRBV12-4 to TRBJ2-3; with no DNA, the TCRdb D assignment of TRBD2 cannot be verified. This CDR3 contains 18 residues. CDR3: CASSSVVWASGSSDTQYF.

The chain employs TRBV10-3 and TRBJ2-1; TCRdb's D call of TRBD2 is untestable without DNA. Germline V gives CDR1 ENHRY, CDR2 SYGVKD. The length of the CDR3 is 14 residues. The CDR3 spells CAISAGLLYNEQFF.

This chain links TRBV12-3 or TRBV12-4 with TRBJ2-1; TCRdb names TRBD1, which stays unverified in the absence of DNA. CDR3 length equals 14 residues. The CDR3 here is CATQIRQGDNEQFF.

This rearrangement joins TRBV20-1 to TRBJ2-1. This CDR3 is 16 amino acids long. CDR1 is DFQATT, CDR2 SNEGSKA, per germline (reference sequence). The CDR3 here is CSARVAKGGSYNEQFF.

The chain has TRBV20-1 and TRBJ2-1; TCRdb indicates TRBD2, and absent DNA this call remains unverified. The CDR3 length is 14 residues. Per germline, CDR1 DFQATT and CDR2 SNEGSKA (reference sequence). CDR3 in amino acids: CSARGGRGTNEQFF.

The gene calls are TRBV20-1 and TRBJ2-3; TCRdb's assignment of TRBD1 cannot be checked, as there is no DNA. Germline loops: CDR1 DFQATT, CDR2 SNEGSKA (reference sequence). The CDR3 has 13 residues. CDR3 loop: CSARGRLSSTQYF.

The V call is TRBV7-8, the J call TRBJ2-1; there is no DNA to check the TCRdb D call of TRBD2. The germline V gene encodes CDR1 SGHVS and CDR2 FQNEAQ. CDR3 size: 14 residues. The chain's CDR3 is CASSFRLADNEQFF. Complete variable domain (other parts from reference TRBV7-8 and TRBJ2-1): GAGVSQSPRYKVAKRGQDVALRCDPISGHVSLFWYQQALGQGPEFLTYFQNEAQLDKSGLPSDRFFAERPEGSVSTLKIQRTQQEDSAVYLCASSFRLADNEQFFGPGTRLTVL.

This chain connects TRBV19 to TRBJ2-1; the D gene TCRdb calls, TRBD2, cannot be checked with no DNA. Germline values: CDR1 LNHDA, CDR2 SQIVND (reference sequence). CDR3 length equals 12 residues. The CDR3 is CASSPPLGEQFF. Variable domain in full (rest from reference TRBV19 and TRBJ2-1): DGGITQSPKYLFRKEGQNVTLSCEQNLNHDAMYWYRQDPGQGLRLIYYSQIVNDFQKGDIAEGYSVSREKKESFPLTVTSAQKNPTAFYLCASSPPLGEQFFGPGTRLTVL.

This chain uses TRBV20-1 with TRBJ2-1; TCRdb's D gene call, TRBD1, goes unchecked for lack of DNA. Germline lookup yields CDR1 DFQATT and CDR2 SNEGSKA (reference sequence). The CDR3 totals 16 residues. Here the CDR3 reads CSARKRRAGRGDEQFF.

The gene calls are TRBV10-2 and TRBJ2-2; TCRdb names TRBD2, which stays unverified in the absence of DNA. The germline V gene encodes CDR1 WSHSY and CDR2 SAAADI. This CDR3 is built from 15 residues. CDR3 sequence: CASILAGSSTGELFF.

The CDR3 protein is CASAQGQETQYF. V gene TRBV5-1 combines with J gene TRBJ2-5; no DNA is available, so the TRBD1 call from TCRdb remains unchecked. This CDR3 contains 12 residues. Germline V CDR1 and CDR2: SGHRS, YFSETQ.

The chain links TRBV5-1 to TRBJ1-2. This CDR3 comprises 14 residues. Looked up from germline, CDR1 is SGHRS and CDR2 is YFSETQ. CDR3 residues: CASSSGDSDYGYTF.

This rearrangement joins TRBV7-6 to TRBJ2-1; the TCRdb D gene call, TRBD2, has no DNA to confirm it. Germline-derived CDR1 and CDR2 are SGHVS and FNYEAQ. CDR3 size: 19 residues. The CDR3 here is CASSLVRWDGRRIYNEQFF.

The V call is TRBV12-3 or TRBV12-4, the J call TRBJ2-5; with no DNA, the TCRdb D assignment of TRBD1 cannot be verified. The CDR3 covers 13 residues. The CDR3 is CARGGQVVETQYF.

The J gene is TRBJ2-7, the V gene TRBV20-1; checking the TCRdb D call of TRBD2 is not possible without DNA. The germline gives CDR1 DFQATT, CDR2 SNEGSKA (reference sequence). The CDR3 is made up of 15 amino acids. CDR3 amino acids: CSARDRRAGTHEQYF.

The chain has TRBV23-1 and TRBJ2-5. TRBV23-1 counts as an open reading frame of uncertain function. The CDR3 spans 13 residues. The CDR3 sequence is CASSQGLGETQYF.